Below are 23 T cell receptor beta chains sequenced from a single sample in a study of T cells in Graves' hyperthyroidism and ophthalmopathy (dated by TCRdb to 2018 to 2020). The library was generated by multiplex PCR. Sequencing instrument: Illumina HiSeq 2000. The TCR beta CDR3 regions were amplified from the RNA transcripts. The first round of RT-PCR for the TCR CDR3 was performed with the HTBI primer set and the Qiagen OneStep RT-PCR kit. TCRdb reanalyzed the raw reads on its own, using fastp at Q25 for trimming and MiXCR for clone calling, and kept in-frame beta chains. One record per CDR3 amino acid sequence lists the most common genes and DNA. This sample has around 340,000 distinct CDR3 sequences in its table, and 15% to 20% of those were observed once. The ten largest clonotypes hold less than 20% of the sample. The specimen was blood. These receptors were collected from a woman in her 40s with Graves' ophthalmopathy.

This clonotype appeared many times. The chain joins TRBV4-2 to TRBJ1-2; no reliable D call. This CDR3 is built from 16 residues. Germline lookup yields CDR1 LGHNA and CDR2 YNFKEQ. V shed 0 bases and J shed 0 bases, with 11 bases lying between them. DNA of the CDR3: TGTGCCAGCAGCCAAGATAAAGGAGCAACTAACTATGGCTACACCTTC. Translation gives CASSQDKGATNYGYTF.

The table lists this clonotype with many counts. The chain recombines TRBV18 with TRBJ1-5; the D gene is possibly TRBD1 (5 bases). Germline V gene data show CDR1 as KGHSH and CDR2 as LQKENI. Trimming removed 4 bases at V and 2 bases at J, with 15 bases between. This CDR3 contains 16 residues. DNA for the CDR3: TGTGCCAGCTCACTCACCGGGGGAAGGGGCAATCAGCCCCAGCATTTT. Protein: CASSLTGGRGNQPQHF. Based on the CDR3 plus reference TRBV18 and TRBJ1-5, the full variable domain is NAGVMQNPRHLVRRRGQEARLRCSPMKGHSHVYWYRQLPEEGLKFMVYLQKENIIDESGMPKERFSAEFPKEGPSILRIQQVVRGDSAAYFCASSLTGGRGNQPQHFGDGTRLSIL.

This clonotype occurred many times. The chain joins TRBV30 to TRBJ1-1, with unresolved D. Per germline, CDR1 GTSNPN and CDR2 SVGIG (reference sequence). The V end was cut by 5 bases, the J end by 1 base, with 8 bases between. The length of the CDR3 is 12 residues. The CDR3 reads CAWGVANTEAFF. DNA of the CDR3: TGTGCCTGGGGGGTAGCGAACACTGAAGCTTTCTTT.

This clonotype was counted many times. J is TRBJ2-6 and V is TRBV7-8; 10 nucleotides line up with TRBD1. Germline V gives CDR1 SGHVS, CDR2 FQNEAQ. V lost 5 bases and J lost 1; bases outside the gene matches: 8. The CDR3 has 18 residues. CDR3 nucleotides: TGTGCCAGCAGCCCCGGGGACAGGGGCGATTCTGGGGCCAACGTCCTGACTTTC. Translation: CASSPGDRGDSGANVLTF.

This clonotype was observed many times. This chain joins TRBV12-3 or TRBV12-4 and TRBJ2-2; 9 bases map to TRBD2. Trimming removed 6 bases from V and 6 bases from J; junction bases left unmatched: 11. The CDR3 consists of 16 residues. CDR3 DNA sequence: TGTGCCAGCAGCTTCCCGGGACTAGCTTCCGCCGGGGAGCTGTTTTTT. Amino acid sequence: CASSFPGLASAGELFF.

This clonotype appeared many times. The rearrangement uses TRBV28 and TRBJ1-5, with TRBD1 as a possible D gene (6 bases). Germline V gene lookup returns CDR1 MDHEN and CDR2 SYDVKM. The ends were cut back, 6 bases at V and 4 bases at J, with 10 bases in the middle. The length of the CDR3 is 13 residues. CDR3 sequence (DNA): TGTGCCAGCAGCGGGACACTAAATCAGCCCCAGCATTTT. Encoded protein: CASSGTLNQPQHF.

This clonotype has at least ten counts. V and J are TRBV11-2 and TRBJ1-1; weak D call: TRBD1 (6 bases). This CDR3 comprises 14 residues. The V gene lost 5 bases and the J gene lost 4 bases, with 14 bases spanning the gap. CDR1 is SGHAT, CDR2 FQNNGV, per germline. Here the CDR3 DNA reads TGTGCCAGCAGCCCCCGGGACATGGGCACTGAAGCTTTCTTT. This translates into CASSPRDMGTEAFF.

This clonotype has ten or more counts. The J gene is TRBJ1-1, the V gene TRBV6-1; D ambiguous. V was clipped by 4 bases and J by 11 bases, with 23 bases between them. Germline CDR1 and CDR2: MNHNS and SASEGT. The CDR3 has 15 residues. The CDR3 sequence is CASSGRNGRWANAFF. The CDR3 DNA reads as TGTGCCAGCAGTGGCAGAAATGGGCGTTGGGCGAATGCTTTCTTT.

This clonotype was picked up many times. The chain joins TRBV7-9 to TRBJ2-2; D unresolved. Per germline, CDR1 SEHNR and CDR2 FQNEAQ (reference sequence). This CDR3 has 15 residues. V lost 2 bases, J lost 2 bases, and 9 bases lay in between. CDR3 loop: CASSLMSVNTGELFF. Here the CDR3 DNA reads TGTGCCAGCAGCTTAATGAGCGTTAACACCGGGGAGCTGTTTTTT.

The rearrangement links TRBV12-3 or TRBV12-4 to TRBJ2-5; 11 bases line up with TRBD2. The length of the CDR3 is 17 residues. Losses at the gene ends were 7 bases for V and 0 bases for J; bases not matched to a gene: 10. The CDR3, as DNA: TGTGCCAGCAAAGGGCTAGCGGGGGGCCAGTACCAAGAGACCCAGTACTTC. Translation gives CASKGLAGGQYQETQYF.

The chain couples TRBV2 to TRBJ2-7, with D possibly TRBD1 on 6 matching bases. Germline V lookup: CDR1 SNHLY, CDR2 FYNNEI. The CDR3 runs to 13 residues. Trimming left V 1 base short and J 4 bases short, with 8 bases between. CDR3 nucleotide sequence: TGTGCCAGCAGTGAAGGGGGGCGTTACGAGCAGTACTTC. Encoded protein: CASSEGGRYEQYF.

This clonotype came up many times. V is TRBV28 and J is TRBJ2-7; tentatively, D is TRBD1 or TRBD2 (6 bases each). The CDR3 length is 15 residues. Deletions cut 3 bases from V and 4 bases from J, with 16 bases between. Looked up from germline, CDR1 is MDHEN and CDR2 is SYDVKM. CDR3 loop: CASSFSGARGYEQYF. In nucleotides, the CDR3 is TGTGCCAGCAGTTTCTCAGGGGCGCGGGGATACGAGCAGTACTTC.

This clonotype was detected many times. The chain links TRBV6-5 to TRBJ2-2; weak D call: TRBD2 (6 bases). The CDR3 runs to 15 residues. In germline, CDR1 is MNHEY, CDR2 SVGAGI. The V and J ends lost 6 bases and 3 bases respectively, with 14 bases between them. The CDR3 here is CASRGDWADTGELFF. CDR3 bases: TGTGCCAGCAGGGGGGACTGGGCAGACACCGGGGAGCTGTTTTTT.

This clonotype came up many times. V usage is TRBV20-1 and J usage is TRBJ1-5; D remains ambiguous. V was clipped by 5 bases and J by 2 bases, with 13 bases between them. This CDR3 has 14 residues. CDR1 DFQATT and CDR2 SNEGSKA come from the germline V gene (reference sequence). This CDR3 is CSALPGSGNQPQHF. The CDR3 DNA reads as TGCAGTGCTCTACCCGGCAGTGGCAATCAGCCCCAGCATTTT.

The chain carries TRBV10-3 and TRBJ2-3, with TRBD2 matching 10 bases. Per germline, CDR1 ENHRY and CDR2 SYGVKD. V lost 6 bases to trimming and J lost 0 bases; unmatched junction nucleotides: 6. The CDR3 spans 16 residues. CDR3 nucleotide sequence: TGTGCCATCAGCCCTCTAGCGGGAGCAAGCACAGATACGCAGTATTTT. Translation: CAISPLAGASTDTQYF.

This chain links TRBV6-5 with TRBJ1-1; the match to TRBD1 covers 11 bases. V lost 6 bases and J lost 4; bases outside the gene matches: 7. Germline V CDR1 and CDR2: MNHEY, SVGAGI. The CDR3 runs 15 residues. Here the CDR3 reads CASRYGQGAGTEAFF. Written as DNA, the CDR3 is TGTGCCAGCAGGTACGGACAGGGGGCAGGCACTGAAGCTTTCTTT.

Many counts were recorded for this clonotype. The chain combines TRBV20-1 with TRBJ2-7; no definite D call. The CDR3 is made up of 16 amino acids. V lost 0 bases and J lost 2, with 17 bases in between. Germline values: CDR1 DFQATT, CDR2 SNEGSKA (reference sequence). CDR3 DNA: TGCAGTGCTAGAGACCTGCAGAGGTCGTCGGCCTACGAGCAGTACTTC. Encoded protein: CSARDLQRSSAYEQYF.

This clonotype showed up many times. The chain has TRBV6-5 and TRBJ1-6; D uncertain. V lost 4 bases to trimming and J lost 5 bases, with 6 bases between them. This CDR3 is built from 13 residues. Germline CDR1 is MNHEY and CDR2 is SVGAGI. The CDR3 DNA reads TGTGCCAGCAGTTCACACAATAATTCACCCCTCCACTTT. Its protein is CASSSHNNSPLHF.

In its sample, this clonotype was seen many times. The genes are TRBV12-3 or TRBV12-4 and TRBJ2-5; D unresolved. This CDR3 comprises 11 residues. V shed 2 bases and J shed 6 bases, with 4 bases lying between them. CDR3 sequence (DNA): TGTGCCAGCAGTTTACAGCAGACCCAGTACTTC. Its translation is CASSLQQTQYF.

This clonotype was recorded a few times. A read error may be the cause here, since a much bigger clone is one base away. This rearrangement joins TRBV12-3 or TRBV12-4 to TRBJ1-1; D is ambiguous. CDR3 length: 9 residues. V dropped 11 bases and J dropped 8 bases, with 9 bases sitting between them. CDR3 in amino acids: CASVPEAFF. CDR3 bases: TGTGCCTCCGTCCCCGAAGCTTTCTTT.

The chain recombines TRBV14 with TRBJ1-1, with D unclear. The V gene lost 2 bases and the J gene lost 5 bases, with 12 bases spanning the gap. The CDR3 spans 14 residues. Germline-derived CDR1 and CDR2 are SGHDN and FVKESK. CDR3 protein: CASSQFGSRTEAFF. The CDR3 bases are TGTGCCAGCAGCCAATTCGGGAGCCGGACTGAAGCTTTCTTT.

J is TRBJ2-5 and V is TRBV11-2; weak D call: TRBD2 (5 bases). This CDR3 region has 14 residues. V lost 1 base and J lost 6, with 12 bases in between. Germline assignment: CDR1 SGHAT and CDR2 FQNNGV. The CDR3 bases are TGTGCCAGCAGCTTAGTACCCCCGGGGAAGACCCAGTACTTC. It codes for CASSLVPPGKTQYF.

In this sample, this clonotype turned up many times. V and J are TRBV6-5 and TRBJ2-5; maybe TRBD2 (5 bases). This CDR3 is 14 amino acids long. Germline CDR1 and CDR2: MNHEY and SVGAGI. Trimming took 0 bases from V and 5 from J, leaving 10 bases between them. CDR3 nucleotides: TGTGCCAGCAGTTACTCGCCTCCGGGGGAGACCCAGTACTTC. This encodes CASSYSPPGETQYF.